What follows is one T cell receptor beta chain and its context. Its antigen is not identified. This specimen comes from a study of blood T cells in healthy people across ages. The study, taken as a whole, reports: Researchers deemed the diversity estimates from one million T cells underestimates.

The CDR3 is 14 amino acids. Per germline, CDR1 SQVTM and CDR2 ANQGSEA. Combining a sample-barcoded 5' primer with a J-beta primer mix, a second PCR ran for 7 to 11 cycles. The yield of each sample was at least 3 million CDR3-containing paired-end reads. MiXCR, run by TCRdb on the 5' RACE reads, gives a single entry per CDR3 protein. The repertoire consists of over 550,000 distinct CDR3 sequences, with about 28% occurring once and the leading ten covering less than 20%. This sequence was found in a woman older than 75 in good health. V gene TRBV29-1 combines with J gene TRBJ2-1, with a possible D match to TRBD1 (5 bases). The J call may not be correct, given that the DNA end is closer to TRBJ2-7. Material for sequencing was blood. The CDR3 sequence: CSVVSGISYNEQYF. In DNA, the CDR3 is TGCAGCGTTGTATCAGGGATCTCCTACAATGAGCAGTACTTC.